The 5 T cell receptor beta chains given below trace back to one sample, sequenced in a study of CD8 T cells in Susac syndrome. Random hexamers were used to reverse transcribe an amount of about 0.45 to 1 ug RNA. One entry per CDR3 protein, called by TCRdb with MiXCR from the immunoSEQ multiplex PCR reads. Among 100,000 to 150,000 distinct CDR3 sequences listed, roughly 80% were seen once. Input material: CD8+ T cells from PBMCs. The receptors derive from a human donor with multiple sclerosis.

This clonotype was detected only a few times. The V call is TRBV7-3, the J call TRBJ2-1; D might be TRBD2 (6 bases). Trimming shortened V by 6 bases and J by 10 bases, and 16 bases separated the two germline ends. Germline CDR1 reads SGHTA; CDR2 reads FQGTGA. CDR3 length: 13 residues. The CDR3 reads CASSGLPSGEQFF. The CDR3 coding sequence is TGTGCCAGCAGTGGACTACCCTCAGGGGAGCAGTTCTTC. Full variable domain (outside the CDR3, taken from reference TRBV7-3 and TRBJ2-1): GAGVSQTPSNKVTEKGKYVELRCDPISGHTALYWYRQSLGQGPEFLIYFQGTGAADDSGLPNDRFFAVRPEGSVSTLKIQRTERGDSAVYLCASSGLPSGEQFFGPGTRLTVL.

The count of this clonotype is one. This sequence joins TRBV14 and TRBJ2-1; D uncertain. This CDR3 contains 16 residues. Trimming pared 3 bases from V and 0 bases from J, leaving 12 bases between. The germline V gene has CDR1 SGHDN and CDR2 FVKESK. The CDR3, as DNA: TGTGCCAGCAGCCATCCGCGGAGTAGCTCCTACAATGAGCAGTTCTTC. Protein sequence: CASSHPRSSSYNEQFF.

The table lists this clonotype with a few counts. This sequence joins TRBV6-5 and TRBJ2-1; D is unresolved. V was trimmed by 0 bases and J by 10 bases, leaving 7 bases between them. This CDR3 has 12 amino acids. In germline, CDR1 is MNHEY, CDR2 SVGAGI. CDR3 coding DNA: TGTGCCAGCAGTTACTCGGGGTTGGAGCAGTTCTTC. It is translated as CASSYSGLEQFF.

This chain uses TRBV30 with TRBJ2-1, with TRBD1 as a possible D gene (6 bases). Trimming left V 3 bases short and J 9 bases short, with 12 bases between. Germline values: CDR1 GTSNPN, CDR2 SVGIG (reference sequence). The CDR3 extends over 12 amino acids. CDR3 sequence reads: CAWRFTRGEQFF. CDR3 nucleotide sequence: TGTGCCTGGAGATTCACCAGGGGTGAGCAGTTCTTC. The full variable domain, its missing parts supplied by reference TRBV30 and TRBJ2-1, is SQTIHQWPATLVQPVGSPLSLECTVEGTSNPNLYWYRQAAGRGLQLLFYSVGIGQISSEVPQNLSASRPQDRQFILSSKKLLLSDSGFYLCAWRFTRGEQFFGPGTRLTVL.

V gene TRBV22-1 combines with J gene TRBJ1-5. TRBV22-1 corresponds to a pseudogene. The CDR3 consists of 12 residues. In DNA, the CDR3 is TGTCCTGGGAGCGCCACCAATCAGCCCCAGCATTTT. Its translation: CPGSATNQPQHF.